This note documents a single TCR beta chain sequence. What it recognizes is unknown. These data are taken from a study of T cell repertoires in cytomegalovirus infection. Across the study: It can be stated that public TCR beta signatures indicated CMV infection as well as a matching HLA type. The study, taken as a whole, reports: Adding up the frequency of public TCR beta families identified people who carried CMV plus the relevant HLA. The response measured ex vivo was dominated by TCR beta clonotypes (HLA-C-restricted and CMV-specific).

In germline, CDR1 is MNHEY, CDR2 SVGEGT. This CDR3 has 15 residues. V was pared by 6 bases and J by 1 base, with 6 bases of the junction left unmatched. Via MiXCR, TCRdb re-called the reads, giving one row per CDR3 protein. The sample carries about 180,000 distinct CDR3 sequences, approximately 15% recorded once. The TCR sequence derives from a human donor in good health (CMV status not recorded). Some clones in this sample may be carry-over from other donors' samples. The chain combines TRBV6-2 or TRBV6-3 with TRBJ2-5; 9 bases fit TRBD1. Sequencing was done on a sample of PBMCs. The CDR3 coding sequence is TGTGCCAGCAGCCCTGGACAGGGGCTCCAAGAGACCCAGTACTTC. Translating gives CASSPGQGLQETQYF.